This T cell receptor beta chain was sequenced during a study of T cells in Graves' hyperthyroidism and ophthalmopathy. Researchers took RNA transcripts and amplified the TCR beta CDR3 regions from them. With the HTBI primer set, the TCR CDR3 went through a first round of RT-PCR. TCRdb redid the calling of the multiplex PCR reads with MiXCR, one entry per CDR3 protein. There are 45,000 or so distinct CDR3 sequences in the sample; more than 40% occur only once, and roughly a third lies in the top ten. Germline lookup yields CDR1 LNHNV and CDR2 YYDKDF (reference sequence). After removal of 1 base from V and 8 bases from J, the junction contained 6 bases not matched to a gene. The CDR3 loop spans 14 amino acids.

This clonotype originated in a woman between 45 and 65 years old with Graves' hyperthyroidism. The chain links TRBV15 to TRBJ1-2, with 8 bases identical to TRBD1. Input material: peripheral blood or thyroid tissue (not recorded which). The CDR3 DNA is TGTGCCACCAGCAGAGTCCAGGGGGCGGAAGGCTACACCTTC. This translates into CATSRVQGAEGYTF.